These 26 T cell receptor beta chains were all obtained from the same sample, sequenced in a study of cytomegalovirus exposure and HLA in healthy donors. Sequencing used immunoSEQ multiplex PCR; TCRdb keeps in-frame clones, though not all of them. Among 100,000 or so clones listed, roughly 95% were seen once. Source material: PBMCs. These receptors were taken from a woman younger than 30 in good health and CMV-seronegative.

The CDR3 loop is CATRLQGNTEAFF. In DNA, the CDR3 is TGTGCCACCCGATTGCAGGGAAACACTGAAGCTTTCTTT. The rearrangement links TRBV6-5 to TRBJ1-1, with D tentatively TRBD1 (5 bases). Per the germline V gene, CDR1 is MNHEY and CDR2 is SVGAGI. This CDR3 has 13 amino acids. V was cut by 10 bases and J by 2 bases, with 14 bases left in between.

J is TRBJ2-2 and V is TRBV30; 7 nucleotides align to TRBD2. Germline V gene lookup returns CDR1 GTSNPN and CDR2 SVGIG (reference sequence). V gave up 0 bases and J gave up 3 bases; unmatched junction bases: 4. This CDR3 is 15 amino acids long. The CDR3 DNA reads as TGTGCCTGGAGTGTACTTGGGGGGGACACCGGGGAGCTGTTTTTT. This sequence encodes CAWSVLGGDTGELFF.

This clone was found once. This chain uses TRBV6-5 with TRBJ2-7; D may be TRBD1 (6 bases). With 0 bases removed from V and 1 base from J, the gap between germline ends came to 7 bases. The CDR3 runs 14 residues. The germline gives CDR1 MNHEY, CDR2 SVGAGI. DNA of the CDR3: TGTGCCAGCAGTTACTCGGACAGATCCTACGAGCAGTACTTC. Its protein is CASSYSDRSYEQYF.

In this sample, this clone turned up once. The rearrangement links TRBV4-1 to TRBJ1-6, with D perhaps matching TRBD1 (6 bases). The germline V and J ends were trimmed by 4 bases and 5 bases, with 15 bases remaining between them. CDR1 MGHRA and CDR2 YSYEKL come from the germline V gene. The CDR3 consists of 16 residues. Here the CDR3 reads CASSRKGDKDNSPLHF. Here the CDR3 DNA reads TGCGCCAGCAGCCGAAAGGGGGACAAGGATAATTCACCCCTCCACTTT.

This clone was found once. The CDR3 spells CASSIGADPQQPQHF. CDR3 nucleotide sequence: TGTGCCAGTAGTATAGGTGCTGATCCACAGCAGCCCCAGCATTTT. V usage is TRBV19 and J usage is TRBJ1-5, with unresolved D. V lost 1 base and J 7 bases, leaving 14 bases between the germline ends. CDR1 is LNHDA and CDR2 is SQIVND in the germline V gene (reference sequence). The CDR3 contains 15 residues.

The DNA for the CDR3 is TGTGCCAGCAGTTTATCGCGGACAGGGTACGACGAGCAGTACTTC. This codes for CASSLSRTGYDEQYF. The rearrangement joins TRBV27 to TRBJ2-7, with 8 bases lining up with TRBD1. V lost 0 bases and J lost 5; bases outside the gene matches: 6. This CDR3 contains 15 residues. CDR1 is MNHEY and CDR2 is SMNVEV in the germline V gene (reference sequence).

The V gene is TRBV5-6, the J gene TRBJ1-2; D uncertain. Germline values: CDR1 SGHDT, CDR2 YYEEEE. V lost 4 bases to trimming and J lost 2 bases, with 15 bases between them. The length of the CDR3 is 15 residues. This CDR3 is CASSQRSLRNYGYTF. For the CDR3, the DNA is TGTGCCAGCAGCCAACGCTCACTAAGAAACTATGGCTACACCTTC.

V and J are TRBV6-1 and TRBJ1-2; D is unresolved. The CDR3 loop spans 12 amino acids. V gave up 3 bases and J gave up 4 bases, with 6 bases separating them. In germline, CDR1 is MNHNS, CDR2 SASEGT. In DNA form, the CDR3 reads TGTGCCAGCAGTGACACATCCTATGGCTACACCTTC. Translating gives CASSDTSYGYTF.

The chain uses TRBV7-9 and TRBJ1-5; 9 bases are shared with TRBD1. The CDR3 is 14 amino acids. The junction had 4 bases not matched to a gene; V was cut back by 5 bases and J by 5 bases. The germline V gene encodes CDR1 SEHNR and CDR2 FQNEAQ (reference sequence). The CDR3 region has the DNA TGTGCCAGCAGCATACAGGGGGCCCATCAGCCCCAGCATTTT. Translation gives CASSIQGAHQPQHF.

The V gene is TRBV6-5, the J gene TRBJ2-3, with 7 bases lining up with TRBD1. The germline gives CDR1 MNHEY, CDR2 SVGAGI. Trimming at V came to 4 bases and at J to 2 bases, leaving 3 bases not matched to a gene. This CDR3 is 14 amino acids long. CDR3 coding DNA: TGTGCCAGCAGTTCACAGGGGTTCACAGATACGCAGTATTTT. This gives the protein CASSSQGFTDTQYF.

Concerning this clone itself: Other nucleotide sequences in the sample specify the same CDR3. The chain recombines TRBV7-2 with TRBJ2-5; possibly TRBD2 for D (5 bases). The CDR3 loop spans 14 amino acids. V gave up 0 bases and J gave up 2 bases, with 7 bases separating them. Germline-derived CDR1 and CDR2 are SGHTA and FQGNSA. The CDR3 here is CASSLAGGQETQYF. The CDR3 coding sequence is TGTGCCAGCAGCTTAGCCGGCGGGCAAGAGACCCAGTACTTC.

The CDR3 DNA is TGTGCCAGCAGCCAAGCCGGGTCGCTTGGCCAGTTCTTC. It translates to CASSQAGSLGQFF. The chain has TRBV14 and TRBJ2-1, with D uncertain. Germline loops: CDR1 SGHDN, CDR2 FVKESK. Trimming shortened V by 1 base and J by 13 bases, and 14 bases separated the two germline ends. The length of the CDR3 is 13 residues.

The chain carries TRBV13 and TRBJ2-7; possible D gene TRBD1, 6 bases. The germline V and J ends were trimmed by 4 bases and 2 bases, with 9 bases remaining between them. The CDR3 runs to 13 residues. Germline assignment: CDR1 PRHDT and CDR2 FYEKMQ (reference sequence). As DNA, the CDR3 is TGTGCCAGCAGCTACAGGGCTGCCTACGAGCAGTACTTC. It encodes CASSYRAAYEQYF.

The V call is TRBV7-8, the J call TRBJ1-6; D is uncertain. The CDR3 totals 17 residues. CDR1 and CDR2 (germline): SGHVS, FQNEAQ. Between the trimmed V and J ends, which lost 1 base and 0 bases, there was a span of 10 bases. Here the CDR3 reads CASSLVAGSSYNSPLHF. In nucleotides, the CDR3 is TGTGCCAGCAGCTTAGTAGCGGGGAGCTCCTATAATTCACCCCTCCACTTT.

The genes are TRBV7-2 and TRBJ1-4; 9 nucleotides align to TRBD1. V gave up 4 bases and J gave up 8 bases; unmatched junction bases: 11. The CDR3 has 16 amino acids. CDR1 and CDR2 from the germline V gene are SGHTA and FQGNSA. The CDR3 reads CASSSGQGRVVEKLFF. CDR3 nucleotide sequence: TGTGCCAGCAGCTCCGGACAGGGGAGGGTGGTAGAAAAACTGTTTTTT.

The V gene is TRBV7-6, the J gene TRBJ1-1, with 9 bases lining up with TRBD1. The CDR3 totals 13 residues. Unmatched junction bases numbered 8, after V lost 5 bases and J lost 10 bases. Germline V CDR1 and CDR2: SGHVS, FNYEAQ. CDR3 residues: CASSEQGAQVAFF. CDR3 coding DNA: TGTGCCAGCAGCGAACAGGGGGCGCAGGTAGCTTTCTTT.

This chain links TRBV13 with TRBJ2-6; unclear D gene. The germline V and J ends were trimmed by 5 bases and 0 bases, with 17 bases remaining between them. The CDR3 totals 18 residues. Germline V CDR1 and CDR2: PRHDT, FYEKMQ (reference sequence). DNA for the CDR3: TGTGCCAGCAGCATGACATCTCCTACGTTCTCTGGGGCCAACGTCCTGACTTTC. This gives the protein CASSMTSPTFSGANVLTF.

V is TRBV5-5 and J is TRBJ1-1; TRBD1 aligns across 8 bases. This CDR3 contains 15 residues. V shed 0 bases, J shed 6 bases, and the junction held 7 bases outside the gene matches. Looked up from germline, CDR1 is SGHKS and CDR2 is YYEKEE (reference sequence). As DNA, the CDR3 is TGTGCCAGCAGCTTGGCAGGGGGCCTAGCGGCTGAAGCTTTCTTT. Its translation: CASSLAGGLAAEAFF. Complete variable domain (other parts from reference TRBV5-5 and TRBJ1-1): DAGVTQSPTHLIKTRGQQVTLRCSPISGHKSVSWYQQVLGQGPQFIFQYYEKEERGRGNFPDRFSARQFPNYSSELNVNALLLGDSALYLCASSLAGGLAAEAFFGQGTRLTVV.

The J gene is TRBJ1-1, the V gene TRBV5-1; 10 nucleotides line up with TRBD1. Germline V gene lookup returns CDR1 SGHRS and CDR2 YFSETQ. With 5 bases clipped from V and 3 bases from J, the junction kept 4 bases outside the gene matches. This CDR3 is built from 14 residues. This CDR3 is CASRTGTGDTEAFF. The CDR3 nucleotides are TGCGCCAGCAGAACCGGGACAGGGGACACTGAAGCTTTCTTT.

The chain is built from TRBV5-1 and TRBJ1-4; no reliable D call. The germline V gene encodes CDR1 SGHRS and CDR2 YFSETQ. The ends were cut back, 3 bases at V and 0 bases at J, with 9 bases in the middle. The CDR3 is 15 amino acids. Here the CDR3 reads CASSSFGSTNEKLFF. CDR3 in DNA: TGCGCCAGCAGCTCGTTCGGGTCAACTAATGAAAAACTGTTTTTT. Complete variable domain (other parts from reference TRBV5-1 and TRBJ1-4): KAGVTQTPRYLIKTRGQQVTLSCSPISGHRSVSWYQQTPGQGLQFLFEYFSETQRNKGNFPGRFSGRQFSNSRSEMNVSTLELGDSALYLCASSSFGSTNEKLFFGSGTQLSVL.

V is TRBV5-1 and J is TRBJ2-2, with TRBD2 matching 9 bases. Germline V gene lookup returns CDR1 SGHRS and CDR2 YFSETQ. Trimming removed 4 bases from V and 5 bases from J; junction bases left unmatched: 12. CDR3 length equals 17 residues. The CDR3 is CASSDPRGGRQTGELFF. As DNA, the CDR3 is TGCGCCAGCAGCGACCCGCGGGGGGGGCGCCAGACCGGGGAGCTGTTTTTT.

The chain has TRBV13 and TRBJ1-1; the match to TRBD1 covers 7 bases. The CDR3 runs to 17 residues. The germline V gene has CDR1 PRHDT and CDR2 FYEKMQ (reference sequence). The junction had 12 bases not matched to a gene; V was cut back by 5 bases and J by 0 bases. The CDR3 protein is CASSTRKTGQVNTEAFF. The CDR3 bases are TGTGCCAGCAGCACCAGGAAGACAGGGCAGGTGAACACTGAAGCTTTCTTT.

This chain uses TRBV4-3 with TRBJ1-6; no clear D. Germline CDR1 is LGHNA and CDR2 is YSLEER. The CDR3 has 19 amino acids. The germline V and J ends were trimmed by 0 bases and 0 bases, with 15 bases remaining between them. The CDR3 here is CASSQDVVRSSSYNSPLHF. CDR3 DNA sequence: TGCGCCAGCAGCCAAGATGTGGTGAGGTCGAGCTCCTATAATTCACCCCTCCACTTT.

This clone has just one count. The chain employs TRBV5-1 and TRBJ1-3; maybe TRBD1 (5 bases). This CDR3 contains 15 residues. The germline V gene encodes CDR1 SGHRS and CDR2 YFSETQ. Trimming removed 4 bases at V and 0 bases at J, with 11 bases between. In DNA form, the CDR3 reads TGCGCCAGCAGCCCGGGGGGTTACTCTGGAAACACCATATATTTT. This encodes CASSPGGYSGNTIYF.

This chain links TRBV5-1 with TRBJ2-2; 8 nucleotides agree with TRBD1. This CDR3 has 17 amino acids. V shed 3 bases, J shed 4 bases, and the junction held 11 bases outside the gene matches. Per the germline V gene, CDR1 is SGHRS and CDR2 is YFSETQ. This chain's CDR3 is CASSSLKDRDFTGELFF. The DNA for the CDR3 is TGCGCCAGCAGCTCCTTGAAGGACAGGGACTTCACCGGGGAGCTGTTTTTT. The whole variable domain, filled in from reference TRBV5-1 and TRBJ2-2, reads KAGVTQTPRYLIKTRGQQVTLSCSPISGHRSVSWYQQTPGQGLQFLFEYFSETQRNKGNFPGRFSGRQFSNSRSEMNVSTLELGDSALYLCASSSLKDRDFTGELFFGEGSRLTVL.

The chain carries TRBV6-1 and TRBJ2-5; D perhaps matches TRBD1 (5 bases). Per the germline V gene, CDR1 is MNHNS and CDR2 is SASEGT. The length of the CDR3 is 15 residues. V lost 4 bases and J 3 bases, leaving 15 bases between the germline ends. The DNA of the CDR3 is TGTGCCAGCAGTGTCGCGTGGGGCTGGGAAGAGACCCAGTACTTC. This encodes CASSVAWGWEETQYF.